The clone carrying this TCR beta chain was recorded only once. These data are taken from a study of T cell responses to AZD1222 COVID-19 vaccine. V lost 4 bases, J lost 4 bases, and 13 bases stayed unmatched. CDR1 is MNHEY, CDR2 SVGEGT, per germline. There are 17 residues in the CDR3. Data came from immunoSEQ multiplex PCR; TCRdb stores just in-frame clones and leaves some out. The table records some 100,000 clones, 80% to 90% of them present only once. The starting material was peripheral blood, obtained 28 days after the second AZD1222 dose. The chain couples TRBV6-2 or TRBV6-3 to TRBJ2-1; 7 bases fit TRBD2. This sequence was found in an adult who received the AZD1222 COVID-19 vaccine. The CDR3 region is CASSLMIREGRYNEQFF. In DNA form, the CDR3 reads TGTGCCAGCAGTTTAATGATAAGGGAGGGCCGGTACAATGAGCAGTTCTTC.